The 19 T cell receptor beta chains presented below share a single source sample, sequenced in a study of blood T cell repertoires in COVID-19. Clones were read by immunoSEQ multiplex PCR, and TCRdb kept only the in-frame ones, dropping some. The sample lists roughly 190,000 clones, about 85% seen once, with roughly 21% in the top ten. Material: peripheral blood. Receptors originate from a man in his sixties with active or convalescent COVID-19.

V gene TRBV19 combines with J gene TRBJ1-1; D not certain. Deletions cut 4 bases from V and 2 bases from J, with 11 bases between. This CDR3 has 14 amino acids. The germline V gene has CDR1 LNHDA and CDR2 SQIVND (reference sequence). CDR3 region: CASSTTHGNTEAFF. The DNA of the CDR3 is TGTGCCAGTAGTACAACCCACGGTAACACTGAAGCTTTCTTT.

The chain joins TRBV6-5 to TRBJ2-7, with 9 bases matching TRBD1. From germline, CDR1 is MNHEY and CDR2 SVGAGI. V lost 2 bases, J lost 4 bases, and 6 bases stayed unmatched. The CDR3 contains 15 residues. CDR3 in amino acids: CASSYGDREFYEQYF. The DNA for the CDR3 is TGTGCCAGCAGTTACGGGGACAGGGAATTTTACGAGCAGTACTTC.

The chain has TRBV7-5 and TRBJ2-7; the table's D gene call, TRBD2, was not cross checked with the DNA. TRBV7-5 is an annotated pseudogene. The CDR3 length is 14 residues. The CDR3 bases are TGTGTCAGAAGCTTACCGGGGAGGGGATACGAGCAGTACTTC. Translation: CVRSLPGRGYEQYF.

The chain's CDR3 is CASSQTGGYGYTF. The CDR3 DNA follows: TGTGCCAGCTCACAGACAGGGGGCTATGGCTACACCTTC. This sequence joins TRBV18 and TRBJ1-2; 9 bases agree with TRBD1. This CDR3 region has 13 residues. Germline assignment: CDR1 KGHSH and CDR2 LQKENI. V shed 4 bases, J shed 4 bases, and the junction held 1 base outside the gene matches.

V gene TRBV5-1 combines with J gene TRBJ1-2; possible D gene TRBD1, 6 bases. The V gene's germline CDR1 is SGHRS and CDR2 YFSETQ. The CDR3 is 13 amino acids. V lost 4 bases, J lost 8 bases, and 15 bases lay in between. The CDR3 DNA is TGCGCCAGCAGCGCAGACAGGCCAGCGGGCTACACCTTC. Protein: CASSADRPAGYTF.

The chain combines TRBV27 with TRBJ2-7, with a tentative D call TRBD1 (6 bases). The CDR3 consists of 14 residues. V shed 6 bases and J shed 3 bases, with 15 bases lying between them. CDR1 and CDR2 from the germline V gene are MNHEY and SMNVEV (reference sequence). The CDR3 spells CASSRGQGGYEQYF. The CDR3 DNA reads as TGTGCCAGCAGCAGGGGACAAGGGGGCTACGAGCAGTACTTC.

This sequence joins TRBV7-9 and TRBJ1-2, with TRBD1 matching over 8 bases. The germline gives CDR1 SEHNR, CDR2 FQNEAQ (reference sequence). Trimming at V came to 1 base and at J to 3 bases, leaving 4 bases not matched to a gene. The CDR3 sequence is 15 residues long. CDR3 protein: CASSLGQGQDYGYTF. The CDR3 region has the DNA TGTGCCAGCAGCTTAGGACAGGGGCAAGACTATGGCTACACCTTC. Together with reference TRBV7-9 and TRBJ1-2, the CDR3 gives the full variable domain: DTGVSQNPRHKITKRGQNVTFRCDPISEHNRLYWYRQTLGQGPEFLTYFQNEAQLEKSRLLSDRFSAERPKGSFSTLEIQRTEQGDSAMYLCASSLGQGQDYGYTFGSGTRLTVV.

This chain joins TRBV11-3 and TRBJ2-3; possibly TRBD2 for D (6 bases). V lost 6 bases and J lost 3, with 16 bases in between. Per the germline V gene, CDR1 is SGHNT and CDR2 is YENEEA. This CDR3 spans 15 amino acids. CDR3 region: CASSRGGSRTDTQYF. CDR3 coding DNA: TGTGCCAGCAGTCGGGGAGGTAGTCGGACAGATACGCAGTATTTT.

The rearrangement uses TRBV3-1 (or the pseudogene TRBV3-2) and TRBJ2-1; 15 positions match TRBD2. V dropped 4 bases and J dropped 8; count of bases not matched to a gene: 6. Germline assignment: CDR1 LGHDT and CDR2 YNNKEL (reference sequence). This CDR3 has 16 residues. The chain's CDR3 is CASSPRTSGGAYEQFF. The CDR3 region has the DNA TGTGCCAGCAGCCCCCGGACTAGCGGGGGGGCTTATGAGCAGTTCTTC.

The chain recombines TRBV6-6 with TRBJ2-3, with TRBD2 identical over 7 bases. V lost 5 bases, J lost 3 bases, and 11 bases stayed unmatched. Germline V gives CDR1 MNHNY, CDR2 SVGAGI (reference sequence). There are 16 residues in the CDR3. The CDR3 region is CASSRLVFGGTDTQYF. Written as DNA, the CDR3 is TGTGCCAGCAGTCGACTAGTGTTCGGGGGGACAGATACGCAGTATTTT.

V gene TRBV6-5 combines with J gene TRBJ1-4; D remains unclear. V lost 0 bases and J 7 bases, leaving 15 bases between the germline ends. The CDR3 consists of 16 residues. CDR1 and CDR2 (germline): MNHEY, SVGAGI. The CDR3 loop is CASSYSSPGVGEKLFF. The CDR3 DNA reads as TGTGCCAGCAGTTACTCGAGTCCCGGGGTTGGTGAAAAACTGTTTTTT.

The chain uses TRBV10-1 and TRBJ2-5, with 13 bases aligning to TRBD2. V dropped 4 bases and J dropped 5; count of bases not matched to a gene: 4. Germline CDR1 and CDR2: WNHNN and SYGVQD (reference sequence). The CDR3 runs to 15 residues. For the CDR3, the DNA is TGCGCCAGCAGTGGGGGGACTAGCGGGGAGGAGACCCAGTACTTC. This gives the protein CASSGGTSGEETQYF.

This chain joins TRBV5-6 and TRBJ1-5, with a weak D call TRBD1 (6 bases). CDR3 size: 15 residues. CDR1 and CDR2 from the germline V gene are SGHDT and YYEEEE. Between the trimmed V and J ends, which lost 3 bases and 4 bases, there was a span of 14 bases. As DNA, the CDR3 is TGTGCCAGCAGCTCAGGACAGAGATATAATCAGCCCCAGCATTTT. It is translated as CASSSGQRYNQPQHF.

The rearrangement joins TRBV6-1 to TRBJ1-3; D not certain. From germline, CDR1 is MNHNS and CDR2 SASEGT. The ends were cut back, 1 base at V and 0 bases at J, with 7 bases in the middle. The length of the CDR3 is 15 residues. The CDR3 nucleotides are TGTGCCAGCAGTGAAGTAGGGAGCTCTGGAAACACCATATATTTT. This translates into CASSEVGSSGNTIYF.

The chain couples TRBV5-1 to TRBJ1-1; no clear D. Looked up from germline, CDR1 is SGHRS and CDR2 is YFSETQ. Trimming shortened V by 0 bases and J by 1 base, and 7 bases separated the two germline ends. CDR3 length equals 14 residues. Here the CDR3 DNA reads TGCGCCAGCAGCTTGGCCTCAGGGAACACTGAAGCTTTCTTT. This codes for CASSLASGNTEAFF.

The CDR3 reads CASIWGQTATGELFF. In DNA form, the CDR3 reads TGCGCCAGCATCTGGGGGCAAACTGCCACCGGGGAGCTGTTTTTT. The J gene is TRBJ2-2, the V gene TRBV5-1, with a possible D match to TRBD1 (6 bases). CDR1 and CDR2 (germline): SGHRS, YFSETQ. The CDR3 covers 15 residues. V was clipped by 6 bases and J by 4 bases, with 16 bases between them.

The chain recombines TRBV19 with TRBJ2-1; TRBD2 agrees at 9 bases. The germline CDR1 and CDR2 sequences are LNHDA and SQIVND (reference sequence). J gave up 8 bases and V 4 bases, and 6 bases lay outside the gene matches. The CDR3 totals 14 residues. CDR3 sequence reads: CASSRRGGWDEQFF. As DNA, the CDR3 is TGTGCCAGTAGTAGGCGGGGGGGCTGGGATGAGCAGTTCTTC.

This chain uses TRBV29-1 with TRBJ2-7; weak D call: TRBD1 (5 bases). This CDR3 has 14 amino acids. Trimming took off 0 bases at V and 1 base at J, with 10 bases between the two ends. In germline, CDR1 is SQVTM, CDR2 ANQGSEA. The CDR3 coding sequence is TGCAGCGTTGAAGATAGGCAGGGATCCTACGAGCAGTACTTC. It yields the protein CSVEDRQGSYEQYF.

This chain's CDR3 is CASSQDYRRGGTDTQYF. CDR3 DNA sequence: TGTGCCAGCAGCCAAGATTACAGGCGGGGGGGAACAGATACGCAGTATTTT. The chain uses TRBV4-2 and TRBJ2-3; 9 bases match TRBD2. Per germline, CDR1 LGHNA and CDR2 YNFKEQ. The V segment lost 0 bases and the J segment 3 bases; nucleotides outside the gene matches: 7. The CDR3 has 17 residues.